Shown below are 24 T cell receptor beta chains from a single sample sequenced in a study of T cells in Graves' hyperthyroidism and ophthalmopathy (dated by TCRdb to the late 2010s). The library was prepared using multiplex PCR. Reads for this sample came from an Illumina HiSeq 2000. Amplification of TCR beta CDR3 regions was carried out from RNA transcripts. A first-round RT-PCR of the TCR CDR3 used the HTBI primer set with the Qiagen OneStep RT-PCR kit. TCRdb reworked the public reads: Q25 trimming with fastp, MiXCR clone assembly, productive beta chains retained. Every CDR3 protein is listed once, alongside the most common genes and DNA of its rows. This sample comprises 500,000 to 600,000 distinct CDR3 sequences, about 45% of them detected only once. About 43% of the sample rests with the top ten. Sample: peripheral blood or thyroid tissue (not recorded which). Every receptor here comes from an adult woman with Graves' disease, either hyperthyroidism or ophthalmopathy (not recorded which).

By sample share, this clonotype is medium-sized (0.01 to 0.1%). The chain uses TRBV25-1 and TRBJ1-6, with 8 bases lining up with TRBD1. The V and J ends lost 3 bases and 7 bases, in that order; junction bases with no gene match: 8. The CDR3 has 16 amino acids. Germline lookup yields CDR1 MGHDK and CDR2 SYGVNS. Here the CDR3 reads CASSDSAGGSNSPLHF. CDR3 bases: TGTGCCAGCAGTGATTCCGCAGGGGGCAGCAATTCACCCCTCCACTTT.

Comments on this clonotype: This sequence may be a read error, since a much larger clone differs from it by one base. This chain connects TRBV5-4 to TRBJ2-2; the D is unclear. The V end lost 2 bases, the J end lost 2 bases, and 10 bases lay between the germline ends. The CDR3 is made up of 15 amino acids. Germline V gene sequence: CDR1 SGHNT, CDR2 YYREEE (reference sequence). This chain's CDR3 is CASSFKTVNTGELFF. The CDR3 DNA reads as TGTGCCAGCAGCTTCAAGACTGTAAACACCGGGGAGCTGTTTTTT.

This clonotype was observed a few times. The J gene is TRBJ1-5, the V gene TRBV10-3; D unclear. Germline loops: CDR1 ENHRY, CDR2 SYGVKD. The V end was cut by 3 bases, the J end by 5 bases, with 8 bases between. This CDR3 is built from 13 residues. In DNA form, the CDR3 reads TGTGCCATCAGTGATTCCCAGGATCAGCCCCAGCATTTT. Translated: CAISDSQDQPQHF.

The chain employs TRBV3-1 and TRBJ1-2; D remains ambiguous. Germline CDR1 reads LGHDT; CDR2 reads YNNKEL (reference sequence). The CDR3 length is 12 residues. The V end lost 0 bases, the J end lost 8 bases, and 7 bases lay between the germline ends. The CDR3 loop is CASSQESWGYTF. CDR3 nucleotides: TGTGCCAGCAGCCAAGAATCCTGGGGCTACACCTTC.

Only one count was recorded for this clonotype. An end of the junction does not agree with germline; a read error may underlie this. V gene TRBV10-2 combines with J gene TRBJ2-6, with D tentatively TRBD1 (6 bases). The CDR3 is 13 amino acids. The germline gives CDR1 WSHSY, CDR2 SAAADI. CDR3 nucleotides: TGCGCCAGCATACAGGGAAAAATGAACACTGAAGCTTTC. Protein product: CASIQGKMNTEAF.

The rearrangement uses TRBV5-1 and TRBJ2-7; D is unclear. Between the trimmed V and J ends, which lost 0 bases and 6 bases, there was a span of 7 bases. CDR3 length: 12 amino acids. The V gene's germline CDR1 is SGHRS and CDR2 YFSETQ. CDR3 amino acids: CASSLGDGEQYF. The CDR3 region has the DNA TGCGCCAGCAGCTTGGGCGACGGCGAGCAGTACTTC. Drawing the rest from reference TRBV5-1 and TRBJ2-7, the complete variable domain is KAGVTQTPRYLIKTRGQQVTLSCSPISGHRSVSWYQQTPGQGLQFLFEYFSETQRNKGNFPGRFSGRQFSNSRSEMNVSTLELGDSALYLCASSLGDGEQYFGPGTRLTVT.

The sample holds many counts of this clonotype. The chain joins TRBV24-1 to TRBJ1-2; D gene ambiguous. V was trimmed by 4 bases and J by 5 bases, leaving 4 bases between them. The CDR3 runs 11 residues. Germline V gene sequence: CDR1 KGHDR, CDR2 SFDVKD. CDR3: CATSEGYGYTF. The DNA for the CDR3 is TGTGCCACCAGTGAGGGTTATGGCTACACCTTC.

A remark on this clonotype: At one of its ends the junction is not consistent with the germline gene, which may arise from a read error. The CDR3 reads CASSLDRGPTYEQYF. CDR3 in DNA: TGTGCCAGTAGTTTAGACAGGGGACCAACCTACGAGCAGTACTTC. The chain combines TRBV19 with TRBJ2-7, with 8 bases lining up with TRBD1. Looked up from germline, CDR1 is LNHDA and CDR2 is SQIVND (reference sequence). This CDR3 has 15 residues.

The chain carries TRBV7-9 and TRBJ2-7; D might be TRBD2 (6 bases). The CDR3 is 14 residues long. Germline V gives CDR1 SEHNR, CDR2 FQNEAQ (reference sequence). V was clipped by 5 bases and J by 3 bases, with 14 bases between them. CDR3 sequence: CASSGSGGVYEQYF. For the CDR3, the DNA is TGTGCCAGCAGCGGTAGCGGTGGGGTCTACGAGCAGTACTTC.

This clonotype was counted at least ten times. The chain has TRBV20-1 and TRBJ1-2; D unclear. CDR1 is DFQATT, CDR2 SNEGSKA, per germline (reference sequence). Trimming took off 2 bases at V and 3 bases at J, with 13 bases between the two ends. This CDR3 spans 14 amino acids. The CDR3 DNA reads TGCAGTGCTAGATGGCCAGTCGGGGACTATGGCTACACCTTC. It encodes CSARWPVGDYGYTF.

This clonotype was recorded at least ten times. The chain couples TRBV5-4 to TRBJ2-7; D tentatively fits TRBD1 or TRBD2 (5 bases each). V lost 2 bases to trimming and J lost 4 bases, with 10 bases between them. The length of the CDR3 is 13 residues. Germline CDR1 SGHNT, CDR2 YYREEE (reference sequence). In DNA form, the CDR3 reads TGTGCCAGCAGCTTTGGGGACGAATACGAGCAGTACTTC. Amino acids: CASSFGDEYEQYF.

The sample holds many counts of this clonotype. The J gene is TRBJ2-7, the V gene TRBV7-9; TRBD1 aligns across 9 bases. There are 15 residues in the CDR3. The ends lost 5 bases at V and 2 bases at J; junction bases unmatched: 7. CDR1 SEHNR and CDR2 FQNEAQ come from the germline V gene (reference sequence). For the CDR3, the DNA is TGTGCCAGCAGCCCCTGGACAGGGGCTCCCTACGAGCAGTACTTC. It is translated as CASSPWTGAPYEQYF.

A few counts support this clonotype. This CDR3 fails to terminate in the conserved phenylalanine or tryptophan, so it likely reflects a read error. No DNA is shown, since the ends of the CDR3 on it are uncertain; the CDR3 is the one TCRdb lists. The chain employs TRBV7-2 and TRBJ1-1. Germline lookup yields CDR1 SGHTA and CDR2 FQGNSA. The CDR3 adds up to 9 amino acids, both ends counted. This CDR3 is CASSLAAAV.

This chain links TRBV2 with TRBJ2-2, with D perhaps matching TRBD1 (6 bases). This CDR3 is built from 15 residues. CDR1 is SNHLY, CDR2 FYNNEI, per germline. Trimming took 10 bases from V and 5 from J, leaving 20 bases between them. The CDR3 here is CATITVGAGTGELFF. The CDR3 DNA reads as TGTGCCACCATCACGGTGGGGGCCGGAACCGGGGAGCTGTTTTTT.

This clonotype was observed at least ten times. This chain connects TRBV5-5 to TRBJ2-5; D is unresolved. This CDR3 is built from 15 residues. V was shortened by 0 bases and J by 2 bases, with 11 bases between the two germline ends. Germline V gene sequence: CDR1 SGHKS, CDR2 YYEKEE (reference sequence). The CDR3, as DNA: TGTGCCAGCAGCTTGGACGGCCAGCCACAAGAGACCCAGTACTTC. Its protein product is CASSLDGQPQETQYF. Full variable domain (remainder filled in from reference TRBV5-5 and TRBJ2-5): DAGVTQSPTHLIKTRGQQVTLRCSPISGHKSVSWYQQVLGQGPQFIFQYYEKEERGRGNFPDRFSARQFPNYSSELNVNALLLGDSALYLCASSLDGQPQETQYFGPGTRLLVL.

Comment on this clonotype: Possible read error: a much larger clone is one base away. The chain has TRBV13 and TRBJ1-3; 8 bases match TRBD1. The CDR3 contains 16 residues. V dropped 7 bases and J dropped 0; count of bases not matched to a gene: 8. Germline V lookup: CDR1 PRHDT, CDR2 FYEKMQ (reference sequence). The CDR3 sequence: CASTKTGESSGNTIYF. The CDR3 DNA is TGTGCCAGCACCAAGACAGGGGAGTCCTCTGGAAACACCATATATTTT.

The chain joins TRBV7-9 to TRBJ2-7; 9 bases agree with TRBD1. The CDR3 covers 15 residues. Germline CDR1 and CDR2: SEHNR and FQNEAQ (reference sequence). With V trimmed by 4 bases and J by 5 bases, 9 bases remained unmatched. CDR3 coding DNA: TGTGCCAGCAGCTGGACCCGGGACAGGGTCAACGAGCAGTACTTC. Its protein is CASSWTRDRVNEQYF.

The CDR3 spells CASSLAAGGTVYEQYF. The CDR3 nucleotides read TGCGCCAGCAGCTTGGCGGCAGGGGGAACAGTGTACGAGCAGTACTTC. The chain employs TRBV5-1 and TRBJ2-7; 7 bases agree with TRBD1. This CDR3 is built from 16 residues. J was trimmed by 4 bases and V by 0 bases; bases with no gene match: 10. Germline lookup yields CDR1 SGHRS and CDR2 YFSETQ.

This clonotype was recorded at least ten times. V and J are TRBV12-3 or TRBV12-4 and TRBJ2-7; 7 bases match TRBD1. Trimming took 5 bases from V and 7 from J; bases not matched to a gene: 14. CDR3 size: 15 residues. The DNA of the CDR3 is TGTGCCAGCAGTCGAGGCCTGACAGGGACGGATGAGCAGTACTTC. Translation gives CASSRGLTGTDEQYF.

In its sample, this clonotype was seen a few times. V and J are TRBV15 and TRBJ1-2; 8 bases are shared with TRBD1. Germline values: CDR1 LNHNV, CDR2 YYDKDF (reference sequence). This CDR3 has 14 residues. With V trimmed by 3 bases and J by 2 bases, 2 bases remained unmatched. The CDR3 DNA is TGTGCCACCAGCAGCCGGGACAGGAACTATGGCTACACCTTC. This encodes CATSSRDRNYGYTF.

This clonotype was counted at least ten times. The chain uses TRBV9 and TRBJ2-7; 9 bases are shared with TRBD1. The CDR3 has 14 residues. The ends lost 0 bases at V and 3 bases at J; junction bases unmatched: 1. Germline CDR1 SGDLS, CDR2 YYNGEE. DNA for the CDR3: TGTGCCAGCAGCGTAGAGGGACAGGGCTACGAGCAGTACTTC. Its protein is CASSVEGQGYEQYF. Looking up the rest from reference TRBV9 and TRBJ2-7 gives the full variable domain: DSGVTQTPKHLITATGQRVTLRCSPRSGDLSVYWYQQSLDQGLQFLIQYYNGEERAKGNILERFSAQQFPDLHSELNLSSLELGDSALYFCASSVEGQGYEQYFGPGTRLTVT.

As for this clonotype: A read error may account for a junction end that differs from germline. The V and J genes are TRBV7-9 and TRBJ1-2; D remains ambiguous. There are 14 residues in the CDR3. Germline values: CDR1 SEHNR, CDR2 FQNEAQ (reference sequence). The CDR3 DNA follows: TGCGCCAGCAGCCAAGACTCCTGGAACTATGGCTACACCTTC. Protein sequence: CASSQDSWNYGYTF.

This clonotype was observed many times. The chain joins TRBV5-6 to TRBJ1-5; D is possibly TRBD1 (6 bases). The CDR3 has 14 amino acids. Germline assignment: CDR1 SGHDT and CDR2 YYEEEE. The V and J ends lost 4 bases and 5 bases respectively, with 13 bases between them. DNA of the CDR3: TGTGCCAGCAGCCAGGGGCACAGGGATCAGCCCCAGCATTTT. It yields the protein CASSQGHRDQPQHF.

There are many counts of this clonotype. The chain carries TRBV4-3 and TRBJ2-5, with D perhaps TRBD1 (5 bases). CDR3 size: 13 residues. V dropped 2 bases and J dropped 5 bases, with 9 bases sitting between them. Germline assignment: CDR1 LGHNA and CDR2 YSLEER. Here the CDR3 reads CASSQRKGETQYF. The CDR3, as DNA: TGCGCCAGCAGCCAACGAAAGGGGGAGACCCAGTACTTC.